The T cell receptor beta chain under discussion was sequenced for a study of shared clonotypes between healthy human individuals. The naive CD8 population came from CD45RO-negative cells selected for CCR7, without terminally differentiated effector memory CD45RA+ cells. Points on this clone: The antigen is undetermined.

Assay execution proceeded at the deep level. Genomic DNA of every subset was divided equally among multiple immunoSEQ plates. This table comes from immunoSEQ multiplex PCR, and its TCRdb copy is limited to in-frame clones, with some not included. The profile shows 700,000 to 950,000 clones, about 96% of them singletons. Study findings and constraints: Sharing across four donors was seen in 4.5% to 6.5% of naive CD4 clonotypes.

J lost 4 bases, V lost 5 bases, and 11 bases had no gene match. Germline CDR1 MNHEY, CDR2 SMNVEV (reference sequence). The CDR3 has 18 residues. The origin of this receptor is a man aged 30-40 years in good health. The chain carries TRBV27 and TRBJ2-1; 13 bases match TRBD2. Sequencing was carried out using naive CD8+ T cells sorted from blood. For the CDR3, the DNA is TGTGCCAGCAGTCAAACTAGCGGGAGGGCCGGGGGATACAATGAGCAGTTCTTC. This sequence encodes CASSQTSGRAGGYNEQFF.